This TCR beta chain was found in a study of shared clonotypes between healthy human individuals. Between the trimmed V and J ends, which lost 4 bases and 1 base, there was a span of 11 bases. The CDR3 length is 15 residues. Germline CDR1 LNHDA, CDR2 SQIVND (reference sequence). In regard to this clone: Other DNA sequences within the sample encode an identical CDR3.

Some 30,000 T cell genomes (around 0.2 ug DNA) went into each sorted-subset replicate. TCRdb's copy holds only in-frame clones and misses some; the assay was immunoSEQ multiplex PCR. Of 600,000 or so clones listed, 85% to 95% were seen once; the top ten hold 0.11%. It was CD45RO-negative cells, positively selected for CCR7, that made up naive CD8 cells, with terminally differentiated effector memory CD45RA+ cells excluded. The source of this sequence is a woman under 40 in good health. The sample comprised naive CD8+ T cells sorted from blood. The chain combines TRBV19 with TRBJ1-5; D remains ambiguous. CDR3 region: CASSTWGGSNQPQHF. The CDR3 DNA follows: TGTGCCAGTAGTACATGGGGAGGAAGCAATCAGCCCCAGCATTTT.